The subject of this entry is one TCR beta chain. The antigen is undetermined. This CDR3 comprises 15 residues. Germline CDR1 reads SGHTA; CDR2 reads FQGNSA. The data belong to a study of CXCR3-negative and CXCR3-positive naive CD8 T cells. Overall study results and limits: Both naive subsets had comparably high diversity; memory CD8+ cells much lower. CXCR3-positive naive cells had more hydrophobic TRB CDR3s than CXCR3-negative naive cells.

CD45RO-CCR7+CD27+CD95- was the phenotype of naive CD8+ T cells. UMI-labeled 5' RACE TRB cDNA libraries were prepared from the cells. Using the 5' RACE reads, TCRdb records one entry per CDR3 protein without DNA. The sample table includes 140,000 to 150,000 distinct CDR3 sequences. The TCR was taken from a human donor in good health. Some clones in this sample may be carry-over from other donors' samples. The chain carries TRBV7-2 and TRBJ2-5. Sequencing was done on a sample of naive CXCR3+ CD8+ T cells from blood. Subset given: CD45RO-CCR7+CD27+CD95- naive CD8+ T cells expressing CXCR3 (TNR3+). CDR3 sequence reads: CASSLYSVVSETQYF.